The present T cell receptor (beta chain) was sequenced within a study of blood T cell repertoires in COVID-19. The assay was immunoSEQ multiplex PCR, and TCRdb's table has in-frame clones only and misses some. The sample consists of some 270,000 clones, 80% to 90% of them appearing once. This CDR3 comprises 15 residues. V lost 4 bases to trimming and J lost 4 bases; unmatched junction nucleotides: 8. The germline CDR1 and CDR2 sequences are SGHRS and YFSETQ. The V gene is TRBV5-1, the J gene TRBJ1-5; TRBD1 agrees at 7 bases. The sequenced sample consisted of PBMCs or T cells enriched from blood (not recorded which). This TCR was sampled from a woman aged 40 to 49 who had been exposed to COVID-19. CDR3 sequence reads: CASSRDPQGNQPQHF. The CDR3 coding sequence is TGCGCCAGCAGCCGTGATCCACAGGGGAATCAGCCCCAGCATTTT.